Following are 22 T cell receptor beta chains from one sample sequenced in a study of tumor-infiltrating lymphocytes in localized non-small cell lung cancer. Clones were read by immunoSEQ multiplex PCR, and TCRdb kept only the in-frame ones, dropping some. Of roughly 25,000 clones in the sample, 55% to 75% were seen once. Sequencing was performed on lung tumor tissue. These receptor sequences come from a human donor with non-small cell lung cancer.

The chain has TRBV7-3 and TRBJ2-3, with 8 bases matching TRBD2. The CDR3 loop spans 13 amino acids. J lost 5 bases, V lost 5 bases, and 3 bases had no gene match. Germline V gene lookup returns CDR1 SGHTA and CDR2 FQGTGA. The CDR3 loop is CASSPGGGDTQYF. DNA for the CDR3: TGTGCCAGCAGCCCGGGAGGGGGAGATACGCAGTATTTT.

The chain employs TRBV27 and TRBJ1-2; 7 nucleotides match TRBD1. The CDR3 has 13 amino acids. Germline lookup yields CDR1 MNHEY and CDR2 SMNVEV (reference sequence). V shed 5 bases and J 2 bases; nucleotides not matched to a gene: 2. The CDR3 DNA reads as TGTGCCAGCAGTGCACAGGGGAACTATGGCTACACCTTC. As protein: CASSAQGNYGYTF.

By share, this clone ranks as medium-sized (0.01 to 0.1%). The rearrangement links TRBV18 to TRBJ2-7; D might be TRBD1 or TRBD2, each matching 5 bases. The CDR3 is made up of 14 amino acids. Deletions cut 6 bases from V and 0 bases from J, with 12 bases between. From germline, CDR1 is KGHSH and CDR2 LQKENI. The CDR3: CASSRDRNSYEQYF. The CDR3 nucleotides are TGTGCCAGCTCTCGGGACCGCAACTCCTACGAGCAGTACTTC.

The chain has TRBV4-1 and TRBJ2-2; no reliable D call. The CDR3 is 15 amino acids. CDR1 and CDR2 (germline): MGHRA, YSYEKL. The ends were cut back, 0 bases at V and 3 bases at J, with 8 bases in the middle. CDR3 region: CASSQDAAYTGELFF. DNA of the CDR3: TGCGCCAGCAGCCAAGATGCCGCCTACACCGGGGAGCTGTTTTTT.

The table lists this clone with a few counts. This chain uses TRBV29-1 with TRBJ1-1; no firm D call. The CDR3 runs to 12 residues. Trimming stripped 4 bases from V and 0 bases from J, with 6 bases between. Germline V lookup: CDR1 SQVTM, CDR2 ANQGSEA. The CDR3 DNA follows: TGCAGCGTTGGTCTTCTGAACACTGAAGCTTTCTTT. Its protein product is CSVGLLNTEAFF.

The chain carries TRBV29-1 and TRBJ2-1, with D perhaps matching TRBD1 (5 bases). This CDR3 is 12 amino acids long. The germline CDR1 and CDR2 sequences are SQVTM and ANQGSEA. Trimming removed 8 bases at V and 4 bases at J, with 12 bases between. The CDR3 sequence: CSLKGLYNEQFF. Here the CDR3 DNA reads TGCAGCCTTAAGGGGCTTTACAATGAGCAGTTCTTC.

The genes are TRBV7-3 and TRBJ2-7; 15 bases map to TRBD2. The CDR3 runs 16 residues. The V gene's germline CDR1 is SGHTA and CDR2 FQGTGA. The V segment lost 5 bases and the J segment 5 bases; nucleotides outside the gene matches: 7. This chain's CDR3 is CASSPFGLAGGHEQYF. The CDR3, as DNA: TGTGCCAGCAGCCCCTTCGGACTAGCGGGAGGGCACGAGCAGTACTTC. Based on the CDR3 plus reference TRBV7-3 and TRBJ2-7, the full variable domain is GAGVSQTPSNKVTEKGKYVELRCDPISGHTALYWYRQSLGQGPEFLIYFQGTGAADDSGLPNDRFFAVRPEGSVSTLKIQRTERGDSAVYLCASSPFGLAGGHEQYFGPGTRLTVT.

The rearrangement links TRBV10-1 to TRBJ1-1; perhaps TRBD1 as D (5 bases). V lost 9 bases, J lost 7 bases, and 12 bases lay in between. This CDR3 is 11 amino acids long. Germline assignment: CDR1 WNHNN and CDR2 SYGVQD (reference sequence). The CDR3 loop reads CASWTPSEAFF. CDR3 bases: TGCGCCAGTTGGACACCTAGTGAAGCTTTCTTT.

The gene calls are TRBV7-2 and TRBJ1-2, with D perhaps matching TRBD1 (6 bases). Germline values: CDR1 SGHTA, CDR2 FQGNSA. The CDR3 loop spans 14 amino acids. Trimming pared 0 bases from V and 5 bases from J, leaving 10 bases between. In DNA, the CDR3 is TGTGCCAGCAGCTTAGCGCCCCAGGGGTATGGCTACACCTTC. It encodes CASSLAPQGYGYTF.

The chain joins TRBV2 to TRBJ1-4; possibly TRBD1 for D (5 bases). The V gene's germline CDR1 is SNHLY and CDR2 FYNNEI. V lost 8 bases and J lost 13, with 26 bases in between. There are 15 residues in the CDR3. CDR3 protein: CASLGTRLSDFSLFF. The CDR3 nucleotides read TGTGCCAGCCTGGGGACGCGATTAAGCGATTTTTCACTGTTTTTT.

The rearrangement links TRBV6-1 to TRBJ2-5; 8 nucleotides line up with TRBD2. The J call may be in error: the DNA end matches TRBJ2-7 better. The V gene's germline CDR1 is MNHNS and CDR2 SASEGT. The CDR3 consists of 15 residues. The chain's CDR3 is CASGGGGRPSYEQYF. The CDR3 nucleotides read TGTGCCAGCGGGGGAGGCGGGAGGCCTTCCTACGAGCAGTACTTC.

The chain employs TRBV6-5 and TRBJ2-1, with D perhaps matching TRBD1 or TRBD2 (6 bases each). Germline V CDR1 and CDR2: MNHEY, SVGAGI. CDR3 length: 13 amino acids. Trimming pared 6 bases from V and 9 bases from J, leaving 15 bases between. CDR3: CASRQTQGGEQFF. For the CDR3, the DNA is TGTGCCAGCAGACAAACACAGGGAGGTGAGCAGTTCTTC.

V and J are TRBV5-1 and TRBJ2-1, with D maybe TRBD1 (6 bases). The ends were cut back, 1 base at V and 2 bases at J, with 7 bases in the middle. CDR3 size: 14 residues. Germline V gene sequence: CDR1 SGHRS, CDR2 YFSETQ. Written as DNA, the CDR3 is TGCGCCAGCAGCTTGCAGGGGCCCTACAATGAGCAGTTCTTC. Its translation: CASSLQGPYNEQFF.

This clone was counted a single time. The chain uses TRBV18 and TRBJ2-2, with no clear D. This CDR3 contains 13 residues. The ends were cut back, 2 bases at V and 4 bases at J, with 5 bases in the middle. Germline CDR1 KGHSH, CDR2 LQKENI. CDR3 amino acids: CASSPVVTGELFF. The CDR3 DNA is TGTGCCAGCTCACCAGTGGTCACCGGGGAGCTGTTTTTT.

The genes are TRBV7-9 and TRBJ2-2, with D unresolved. Trimming stripped 2 bases from V and 2 bases from J, with 12 bases between. Germline V gene sequence: CDR1 SEHNR, CDR2 FQNEAQ (reference sequence). There are 16 residues in the CDR3. CDR3 nucleotides: TGTGCCAGCAGCTTATCACAGCTGATAAACACCGGGGAGCTGTTTTTT. Translating it yields CASSLSQLINTGELFF.

This clone came up a few times. V usage is TRBV7-9 and J usage is TRBJ1-1; TRBD1 agrees at 9 bases. The length of the CDR3 is 16 residues. V was clipped by 4 bases and J by 0 bases; unmatched bases: 6. The germline V gene encodes CDR1 SEHNR and CDR2 FQNEAQ (reference sequence). CDR3 nucleotides: TGTGCCAGCAGCTCTTTAGGACAGGGGATGAACACTGAAGCTTTCTTT. Amino acid sequence: CASSSLGQGMNTEAFF.

This clone was seen only a few times. The chain employs TRBV9 and TRBJ2-1, with TRBD1 as a possible D gene (5 bases). The germline V gene has CDR1 SGDLS and CDR2 YYNGEE. The CDR3 sequence is 14 residues long. V lost 0 bases and J lost 10, with 14 bases in between. The CDR3, as DNA: TGTGCCAGCAGCGTAGGGGGCAGGGCCATGGAGCAGTTCTTC. As protein: CASSVGGRAMEQFF.

The rearrangement links TRBV18 to TRBJ1-2, with 9 bases aligning to TRBD1. With 5 bases clipped from V and 2 bases from J, the junction kept 6 bases outside the gene matches. The CDR3 has 15 residues. CDR1 and CDR2 from the germline V gene are KGHSH and LQKENI. CDR3 sequence: CASSSRTGANYGYTF. The CDR3 DNA sequence: TGTGCCAGCTCATCCCGGACAGGGGCAAACTATGGCTACACCTTC.

The chain uses TRBV5-4 and TRBJ2-3, with D possibly being TRBD2 (6 bases). The ends were cut back, 5 bases at V and 0 bases at J, with 10 bases in the middle. CDR1 is SGHNT and CDR2 is YYREEE in the germline V gene (reference sequence). CDR3 size: 14 residues. The DNA of the CDR3 is TGTGCCAGCAGACGTACTAGCAGCACAGATACGCAGTATTTT. It yields the protein CASRRTSSTDTQYF.

The chain joins TRBV2 to TRBJ1-6, with D uncertain. The V and J ends lost 7 bases and 0 bases respectively, with 10 bases between them. The CDR3 spans 15 residues. The germline V gene has CDR1 SNHLY and CDR2 FYNNEI. DNA of the CDR3: TGTGCCAGCAAGACTGATAGCTCCTATAATTCACCCCTCCACTTT. This sequence encodes CASKTDSSYNSPLHF. The whole variable domain, remainder taken from reference TRBV2 and TRBJ1-6, is EPEVTQTPSHQVTQMGQEVILRCVPISNHLYFYWYRQILGQKVEFLVSFYNNEISEKSEIFDDQFSVERPDGSNFTLKIRSTKLEDSAMYFCASKTDSSYNSPLHFGNGTRLTVT.

CDR3 nucleotides: TGTGCCAGTACCTCGCCAGGGAGGGAGACCCAGTACTTC. This gives the protein CASTSPGRETQYF. The chain employs TRBV19 and TRBJ2-5, with D tentatively TRBD2 (6 bases). Per germline, CDR1 LNHDA and CDR2 SQIVND (reference sequence). The CDR3 length is 13 residues. V was pared by 7 bases and J by 5 bases, with 14 bases between.

This clone was counted between two and nine times. The chain links TRBV28 to TRBJ1-1; possible D gene TRBD1, 5 bases. The CDR3 runs to 16 residues. Trimming cost V 1 base and J 0 bases, with 12 bases left between them. CDR1 MDHEN and CDR2 SYDVKM come from the germline V gene. The DNA of the CDR3 is TGTGCCAGCAGTTTATACCAAGACAGCTTGAACACTGAAGCTTTCTTT. This encodes CASSLYQDSLNTEAFF.